The 30 T cell receptor beta chains given below trace back to one sample, sequenced in a study of T cells in Graves' hyperthyroidism and ophthalmopathy. TCR beta CDR3 region amplification was performed from RNA transcripts. HTBI primers drove first-round RT-PCR of the TCR CDR3. In TCRdb, the multiplex PCR reads were re-called with MiXCR into one record per CDR3 protein. This sample has around 760,000 distinct CDR3 sequences; 35% occur once, and the top ten carry roughly 30%. The sequencing sample was made of blood. Receptor source: a woman aged 40 to 50 with Graves' hyperthyroidism.

V gene TRBV7-2 combines with J gene TRBJ1-2; possibly TRBD1 for D (5 bases). The CDR3 is 15 amino acids. With 1 base removed from V and 8 bases from J, the gap between germline ends came to 17 bases. Germline CDR1 reads SGHTA; CDR2 reads FQGNSA. The CDR3 spells CASSLGGAGREGYTF. As DNA, the CDR3 is TGTGCCAGCAGCTTAGGAGGGGCAGGCCGTGAAGGCTACACCTTC.

The chain links TRBV14 to TRBJ2-7; TRBD1 or TRBD2 may be the D gene (5 bases each). Germline V gene lookup returns CDR1 SGHDN and CDR2 FVKESK. V was trimmed by 1 base and J by 2 bases, leaving 15 bases between them. This CDR3 has 16 amino acids. CDR3 sequence reads: CASSQASLQGTYEQYF. The CDR3 DNA follows: TGTGCCAGCAGCCAAGCTAGCCTTCAGGGTACCTACGAGCAGTACTTC.

The chain uses TRBV5-6 and TRBJ1-2; no reliable D call. Germline assignment: CDR1 SGHDT and CDR2 YYEEEE. This CDR3 contains 14 residues. Trimming left V 4 bases short and J 5 bases short, with 15 bases between. The CDR3 loop is CASSQDPTVYGYTF. As DNA, the CDR3 is TGTGCCAGCAGCCAAGATCCAACAGTTTATGGCTACACCTTC.

The J gene is TRBJ2-5, the V gene TRBV20-1; D not certain. The DNA end favors TRBJ2-1, so the J call may be wrong. The CDR3 runs to 12 residues. Germline assignment: CDR1 DFQATT and CDR2 SNEGSKA (reference sequence). CDR3 in DNA: TGCAGTGCTAGTGGGCAAAACAATGAGCAGTTCTTC. This codes for CSASGQNNEQFF.

The V gene is TRBV7-2, the J gene TRBJ2-7, with D tentatively TRBD1 (6 bases). CDR1 SGHTA and CDR2 FQGNSA come from the germline V gene. V lost 8 bases and J 4 bases, leaving 15 bases between the germline ends. This CDR3 contains 13 residues. The CDR3: CASAPGHLYEQYF. The CDR3 DNA sequence: TGTGCCAGCGCCCCGGGACACCTATACGAGCAGTACTTC.

This clonotype was recorded at least ten times. The chain employs TRBV10-2 and TRBJ2-7; the match to TRBD2 covers 11 bases. Per the germline V gene, CDR1 is WSHSY and CDR2 is SAAADI. This CDR3 region has 18 residues. V dropped 0 bases and J dropped 3; count of bases not matched to a gene: 10. CDR3 DNA: TGCGCCAGCAGTGAGTCGATTTACATGACTAGCGGGAACTACGAGCAGTACTTC. Residues: CASSESIYMTSGNYEQYF.

In regard to this clonotype: A much larger clone is a single base away; this may be a read error. In nucleotides, the CDR3 is TGTGCCAGTATATCAACTGGAAGCACCATATATTTT. This translates into CASISTGSTIYF. This sequence joins TRBV19 and TRBJ1-3; no clear D gene. Germline V CDR1 and CDR2: LNHDA, SQIVND (reference sequence). The CDR3 is 12 amino acids. The entire variable domain, with the rest obtained from reference TRBV19 and TRBJ1-3, is as follows: DGGITQSPKYLFRKEGQNVTLSCEQNLNHDAMYWYRQDPGQGLRLIYYSQIVNDFQKGDIAEGYSVSREKKESFPLTVTSAQKNPTAFYLCASISTGSTIYFGEGSWLTVV.

This clonotype was seen at least ten times. The chain links TRBV6-5 to TRBJ2-2; 8 bases are shared with TRBD2. This CDR3 spans 13 amino acids. The germline V gene has CDR1 MNHEY and CDR2 SVGAGI. J was trimmed by 7 bases and V by 6 bases; bases with no gene match: 4. This CDR3 is CASSYGGGGELFF. In nucleotides, the CDR3 is TGTGCCAGCAGCTACGGGGGGGGCGGGGAGCTGTTTTTT.

The V gene is TRBV6-5, the J gene TRBJ1-3; no reliable D call. Germline-derived CDR1 and CDR2 are MNHEY and SVGAGI. V lost 7 bases and J 0 bases, leaving 7 bases between the germline ends. The CDR3 consists of 13 residues. CDR3 nucleotides: TGTGCCAGCACAACAGCCTCTGGAAACACCATATATTTT. This codes for CASTTASGNTIYF.

Many counts were recorded for this clonotype. This chain links TRBV7-9 with TRBJ1-1; D not resolved. Per germline, CDR1 SEHNR and CDR2 FQNEAQ (reference sequence). The CDR3 length is 13 residues. The V gene lost 3 bases and the J gene lost 2 bases, with 7 bases spanning the gap. In DNA, the CDR3 is TGTGCCAGCAGCTTCGGGGATAACACTGAAGCTTTCTTT. It specifies CASSFGDNTEAFF.

Ten or more counts support this clonotype. The chain links TRBV14 to TRBJ1-2; 8 nucleotides match TRBD1. J was trimmed by 4 bases and V by 0 bases; bases with no gene match: 4. Germline values: CDR1 SGHDN, CDR2 FVKESK. This CDR3 is 15 amino acids long. CDR3 region: CASSQDRGLVYGYTF. The CDR3 region has the DNA TGTGCCAGCAGCCAAGACAGGGGGCTTGTCTATGGCTACACCTTC.

In the case of this clonotype: As the CDR3 is not closed by the conserved phenylalanine or tryptophan, this likely results from a read error. The CDR3 nucleotides read TGTGCCAGCTCACCTGTGGGAGAGTGGGACACTGAAGCTTTCCTT. Translated, it gives CASSPVGEWDTEAFL. This chain connects TRBV18 to TRBJ1-1; D is ambiguous. The CDR3 has 15 residues. V lost 3 bases to trimming and J lost 3 bases, with 14 bases between them. From germline, CDR1 is KGHSH and CDR2 LQKENI.

About this clonotype itself: Just one base apart from a much larger clone, this may be a read error. The V and J genes are TRBV7-2 and TRBJ1-4, with D perhaps matching TRBD1 (6 bases). The CDR3 length is 14 residues. CDR1 is SGHTA, CDR2 FQGNSA, per germline. V was pared by 5 bases and J by 3 bases, with 10 bases between. CDR3 in amino acids: CASSTDRANEKLFF. In DNA form, the CDR3 reads TGTGCCAGCAGCACGGACAGAGCTAATGAAAAACTGTTTTTT.

In DNA form, the CDR3 reads TGTGCCAGCAGTGACACGGGGGACCACGAGCAGTACTTC. It codes for CASSDTGDHEQYF. This chain joins TRBV6-4 and TRBJ2-7; weak D call: TRBD2 (6 bases). V lost 2 bases, J lost 5 bases, and 10 bases lay in between. The CDR3 has 13 residues. CDR1 is MRHNA, CDR2 SNTAGT, per germline.

The count of this clonotype is one. Its ends do not fully match the called genes, so a read error is possible. The chain joins TRBV11-2 to TRBJ1-4, with D possibly being TRBD1 (6 bases). There are 17 residues in the CDR3. The germline V gene has CDR1 SGHAT and CDR2 FQNNGV. This chain's CDR3 is CASSRTSGGATNENLFF. The CDR3 DNA follows: TGTGCCAGCAGCCGGACTAGCGGGGGGGCAACTAATGAAAACCTGTTTTTT.

As concerns this clonotype: Its ends do not fully match the called genes, so a read error is possible. The genes are TRBV20-1 and TRBJ2-5, with 10 bases lining up with TRBD2. The CDR3 has 12 amino acids. Per germline, CDR1 DFQATT and CDR2 SNEGSKA (reference sequence). CDR3 amino acids: CSAMGLAGASAF. CDR3 nucleotides: TGCAGTGCTATGGGGCTAGCGGGGGCATCAGCGTTC.

This clonotype was seen many times. This chain connects TRBV13 to TRBJ2-7; weak D call: TRBD1 (8 bases). The V and J ends lost 5 bases and 4 bases respectively, with 18 bases between them. Germline lookup yields CDR1 PRHDT and CDR2 FYEKMQ (reference sequence). CDR3 length: 15 amino acids. The DNA for the CDR3 is TGTGCCAGCAGCGTAAAACAGGGGGGAGGGTACGAGCAGTACTTC. Encoded protein: CASSVKQGGGYEQYF.

About this clonotype itself: At one end the junction does not follow the germline gene, possibly because of a read error. The chain joins TRBV12-3 or TRBV12-4 to TRBJ1-5; D gene ambiguous. The CDR3 spans 13 residues. The CDR3 sequence is CASSILSSQPQHF. Here the CDR3 DNA reads TGTGCCAGTAGTATTCTTAGCAGTCAGCCCCAGCATTTT.

The rearrangement links TRBV6-1 to TRBJ1-5; unclear D gene. The CDR3 loop spans 13 amino acids. The V and J ends lost 4 bases and 5 bases respectively, with 9 bases between them. Germline assignment: CDR1 MNHNS and CDR2 SASEGT. This CDR3 is CASSGGWHQPQHF. DNA for the CDR3: TGTGCCAGCAGTGGAGGGTGGCATCAGCCCCAGCATTTT.

This clonotype was recorded many times. The J gene is TRBJ2-7, the V gene TRBV7-6; possibly TRBD1 for D (5 bases). V lost 4 bases, J lost 4 bases, and 11 bases lay in between. The CDR3 has 13 residues. The V gene's germline CDR1 is SGHVS and CDR2 FNYEAQ. CDR3 sequence: CASSSGFTYEQYF. In DNA form, the CDR3 reads TGTGCCAGCAGCTCAGGGTTTACGTACGAGCAGTACTTC.

This sequence joins TRBV2 and TRBJ2-7, with TRBD2 as a possible D gene (5 bases). Deletions cut 5 bases from V and 4 bases from J, with 15 bases between. CDR1 and CDR2 from the germline V gene are SNHLY and FYNNEI. The CDR3 is made up of 14 amino acids. The CDR3 loop is CASSLSLASYEQYF. Here the CDR3 DNA reads TGTGCCAGCAGTTTATCCTTAGCGAGTTACGAGCAGTACTTC.

This clonotype occurred many times. The V gene is TRBV6-5, the J gene TRBJ1-5; no definite D call. V dropped 2 bases and J dropped 9 bases, with 5 bases sitting between them. Germline CDR1 reads MNHEY; CDR2 reads SVGAGI. This CDR3 is built from 11 residues. CDR3 amino acids: CASSYNGPQHF. The CDR3 DNA is TGTGCCAGCAGTTACAACGGGCCCCAGCATTTT.

The genes are TRBV25-1 and TRBJ2-2, with D perhaps matching TRBD1 (6 bases). Germline loops: CDR1 MGHDK, CDR2 SYGVNS. Between the trimmed V and J ends, which lost 8 bases and 1 base, there was a span of 17 bases. This CDR3 spans 16 amino acids. The CDR3 region is CASSPLATGNTGELFF. The CDR3 DNA reads TGTGCCAGCTCACCATTGGCGACAGGGAACACCGGGGAGCTGTTTTTT.

The V gene is TRBV19, the J gene TRBJ1-1; D is perhaps TRBD1 (6 bases). Trimming took off 6 bases at V and 1 base at J, with 18 bases between the two ends. CDR3 length equals 16 residues. Looked up from germline, CDR1 is LNHDA and CDR2 is SQIVND (reference sequence). This chain's CDR3 is CASRGGGWTENTEAFF. The CDR3 nucleotides read TGTGCCAGTAGGGGGGGTGGGTGGACAGAGAACACTGAAGCTTTCTTT.

A single count supports this clonotype. Mismatch with germline at one junction end may stem from a read error. The rearrangement joins TRBV10-3 to TRBJ2-2; 8 nucleotides agree with TRBD1. The CDR3 runs to 14 residues. The V gene's germline CDR1 is ENHRY and CDR2 SYGVKD. CDR3 sequence reads: CAISGQGRGGELLF. CDR3 in DNA: TGTGCCATCAGCGGACAGGGAAGAGGCGGGGAGCTGCTTTTT.

This clonotype appeared a few times. The chain uses TRBV10-3 and TRBJ2-3; tentatively, D is TRBD1 or TRBD2 (5 bases each). V was clipped by 7 bases and J by 4 bases, with 15 bases between them. Germline V gives CDR1 ENHRY, CDR2 SYGVKD. CDR3 length: 14 amino acids. CDR3 loop: CAIKGDVRSDTQYF. In nucleotides, the CDR3 is TGTGCCATCAAAGGGGACGTCCGCTCAGATACGCAGTATTTT.

This clonotype was observed at least ten times. J is TRBJ2-2 and V is TRBV11-2; D is possibly TRBD1 (5 bases). Germline assignment: CDR1 SGHAT and CDR2 FQNNGV. V dropped 3 bases and J dropped 0 bases, with 11 bases sitting between them. The CDR3 has 16 amino acids. In nucleotides, the CDR3 is TGTGCCAGCAGCTTGGGTGCGACAGCGAACACCGGGGAGCTGTTTTTT. Amino acid sequence: CASSLGATANTGELFF.

Concerning this clonotype itself: Just one base apart from a much larger clone, this may be a read error. This rearrangement joins TRBV2 to TRBJ1-2; D unclear. The germline V and J ends were trimmed by 2 bases and 6 bases, with 13 bases remaining between them. The CDR3 is made up of 14 amino acids. CDR1 and CDR2 from the germline V gene are SNHLY and FYNNEI. The CDR3 coding sequence is TGTGCCAGCAGTGAAACGCGCAAAGGGCATGGCTACACCTTC. It translates to CASSETRKGHGYTF.

This clonotype came up many times. Here the CDR3 DNA reads TGCAGTGTAGGGTCGGGAAACACCATATATTTT. It yields the protein CSVGSGNTIYF. The chain employs TRBV20-1 and TRBJ1-3; no definite D call. The germline CDR1 and CDR2 sequences are DFQATT and SNEGSKA (reference sequence). Trimming stripped 7 bases from V and 4 bases from J, with 8 bases between. The CDR3 spans 11 residues.

This clonotype was detected only a few times. The genes are TRBV7-2 and TRBJ1-2; D uncertain. Germline V gene lookup returns CDR1 SGHTA and CDR2 FQGNSA. CDR3 length: 14 amino acids. V was clipped by 6 bases and J by 7 bases, with 18 bases between them. CDR3 residues: CASSFYGIHPGYTF. The DNA of the CDR3 is TGTGCCAGCAGTTTTTATGGGATCCATCCTGGCTACACCTTC.